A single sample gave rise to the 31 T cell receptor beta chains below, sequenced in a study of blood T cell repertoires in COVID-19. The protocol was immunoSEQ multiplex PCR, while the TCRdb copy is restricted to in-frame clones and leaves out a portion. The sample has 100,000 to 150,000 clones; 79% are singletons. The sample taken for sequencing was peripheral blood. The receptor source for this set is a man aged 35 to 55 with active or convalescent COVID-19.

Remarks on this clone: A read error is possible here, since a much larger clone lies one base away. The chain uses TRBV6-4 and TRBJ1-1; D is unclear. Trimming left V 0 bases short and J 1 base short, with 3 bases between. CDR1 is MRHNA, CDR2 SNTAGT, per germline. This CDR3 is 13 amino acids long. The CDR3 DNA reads TGTGCCAGCAGTGACTCGGCGAACACTGAAGCTTTCTTT. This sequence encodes CASSDSANTEAFF.

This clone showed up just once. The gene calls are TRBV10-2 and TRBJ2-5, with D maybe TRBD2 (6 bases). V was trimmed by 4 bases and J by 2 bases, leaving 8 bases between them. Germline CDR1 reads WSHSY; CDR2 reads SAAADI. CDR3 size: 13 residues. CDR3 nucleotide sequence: TGCGCCAGCAGTGGCCTAGCGCAAGAGACCCAGTACTTC. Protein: CASSGLAQETQYF.

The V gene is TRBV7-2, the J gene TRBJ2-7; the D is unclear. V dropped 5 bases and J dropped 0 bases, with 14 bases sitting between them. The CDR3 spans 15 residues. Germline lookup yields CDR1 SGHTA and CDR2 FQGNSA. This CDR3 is CASSRRLLSSYEQYF. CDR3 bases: TGTGCCAGCAGCCGCCGACTCCTCAGCTCCTACGAGCAGTACTTC.

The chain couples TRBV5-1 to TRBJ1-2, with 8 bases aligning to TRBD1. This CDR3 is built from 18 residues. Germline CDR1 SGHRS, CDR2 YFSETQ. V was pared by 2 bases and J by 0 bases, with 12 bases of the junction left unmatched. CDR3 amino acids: CASSLSDRDRGTNYGYTF. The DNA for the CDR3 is TGCGCCAGCAGCTTATCGGACAGGGATCGTGGGACTAACTATGGCTACACCTTC.

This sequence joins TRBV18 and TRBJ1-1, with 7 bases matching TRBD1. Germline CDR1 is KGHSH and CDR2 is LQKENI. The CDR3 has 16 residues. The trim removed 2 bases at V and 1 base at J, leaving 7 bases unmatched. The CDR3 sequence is CASSPIEGATNTEAFF. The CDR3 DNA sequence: TGTGCCAGCTCACCAATCGAGGGGGCGACGAACACTGAAGCTTTCTTT.

In DNA form, the CDR3 reads TGTGCCAGCAGTTACGCCCCGGGGACTAGCTGGGTTGAGCAGTTCTTC. Residues: CASSYAPGTSWVEQFF. This chain connects TRBV6-2 or TRBV6-3 to TRBJ2-1, with 9 bases that match TRBD2. After removal of 2 bases from V and 9 bases from J, the junction contained 11 bases not matched to a gene. The CDR3 runs to 16 residues. Germline-derived CDR1 and CDR2 are MNHEY and SVGEGT.

The CDR3 DNA reads as TGTGCCAGTAGACCCCCGGGGAGGAGGGATCAGCCCCAGCATTTT. It translates to CASRPPGRRDQPQHF. V usage is TRBV19 and J usage is TRBJ1-5, with D unresolved. CDR1 is LNHDA and CDR2 is SQIVND in the germline V gene (reference sequence). V was pared by 6 bases and J by 5 bases, with 17 bases between. This CDR3 is 15 amino acids long. The variable domain in full, with the rest retrieved from reference TRBV19 and TRBJ1-5, is DGGITQSPKYLFRKEGQNVTLSCEQNLNHDAMYWYRQDPGQGLRLIYYSQIVNDFQKGDIAEGYSVSREKKESFPLTVTSAQKNPTAFYLCASRPPGRRDQPQHFGDGTRLSIL.

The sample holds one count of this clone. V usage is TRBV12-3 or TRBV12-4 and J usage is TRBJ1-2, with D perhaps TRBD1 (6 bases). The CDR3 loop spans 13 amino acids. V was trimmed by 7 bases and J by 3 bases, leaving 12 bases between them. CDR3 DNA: TGTGCCAGCACCCGGGGACACTACTATGGCTACACCTTC. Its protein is CASTRGHYYGYTF.

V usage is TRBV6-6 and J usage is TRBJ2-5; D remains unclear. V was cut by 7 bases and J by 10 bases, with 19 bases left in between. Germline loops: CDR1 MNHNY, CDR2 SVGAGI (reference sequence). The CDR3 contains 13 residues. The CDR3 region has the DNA TGTGCCAGCAACCAACCACCGTTGGGCGTCCAGTACTTC. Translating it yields CASNQPPLGVQYF.

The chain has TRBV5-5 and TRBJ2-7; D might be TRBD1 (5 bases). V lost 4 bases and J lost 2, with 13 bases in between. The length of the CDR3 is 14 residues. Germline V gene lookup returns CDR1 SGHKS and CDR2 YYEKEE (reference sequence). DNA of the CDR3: TGTGCCAGCAGCCTTTCAGGGTTACCCTACGAGCAGTACTTC. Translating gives CASSLSGLPYEQYF.

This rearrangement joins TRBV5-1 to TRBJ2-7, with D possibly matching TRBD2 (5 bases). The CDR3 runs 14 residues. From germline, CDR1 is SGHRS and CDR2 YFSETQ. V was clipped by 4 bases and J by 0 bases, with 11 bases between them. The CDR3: CASSPWTDSYEQYF. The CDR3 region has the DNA TGCGCCAGCAGCCCCTGGACTGACTCCTACGAGCAGTACTTC.

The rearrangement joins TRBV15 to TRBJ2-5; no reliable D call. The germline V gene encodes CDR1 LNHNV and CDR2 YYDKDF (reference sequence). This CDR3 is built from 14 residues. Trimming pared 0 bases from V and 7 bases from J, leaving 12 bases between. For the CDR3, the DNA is TGTGCCACCAGCAGAGACTTGGAGCCGGGGACCCAGTACTTC. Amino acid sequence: CATSRDLEPGTQYF.

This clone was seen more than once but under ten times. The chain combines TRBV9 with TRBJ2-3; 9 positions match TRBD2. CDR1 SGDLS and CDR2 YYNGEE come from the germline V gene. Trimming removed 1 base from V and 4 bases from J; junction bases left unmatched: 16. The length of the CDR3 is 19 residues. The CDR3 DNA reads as TGTGCCAGCAGCGTACTCGGCGGGGGGGCCGGGGTAATAGCAGATACGCAGTATTTT. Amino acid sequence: CASSVLGGGAGVIADTQYF.

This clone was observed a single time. CDR3 nucleotides: TGTGCCATCACTCAGACTAGCGGGACCTACGAGCAGTACTTC. This sequence encodes CAITQTSGTYEQYF. The J gene is TRBJ2-7, the V gene TRBV10-3, with TRBD2 identical over 11 bases. CDR3 length: 14 residues. Germline loops: CDR1 ENHRY, CDR2 SYGVKD. After removal of 7 bases from V and 2 bases from J, the junction contained 4 bases not matched to a gene.

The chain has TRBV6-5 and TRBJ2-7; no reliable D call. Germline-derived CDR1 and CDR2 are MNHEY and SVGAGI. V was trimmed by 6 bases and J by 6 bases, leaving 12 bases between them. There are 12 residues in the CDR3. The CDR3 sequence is CASRTLGGEQYF. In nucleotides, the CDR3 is TGTGCCAGCAGGACTCTGGGTGGCGAGCAGTACTTC.

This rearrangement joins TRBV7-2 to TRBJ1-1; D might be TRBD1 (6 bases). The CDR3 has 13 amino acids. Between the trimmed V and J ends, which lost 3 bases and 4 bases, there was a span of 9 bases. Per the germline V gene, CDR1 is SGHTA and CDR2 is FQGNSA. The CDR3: CASSLLGGTEAFF. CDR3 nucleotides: TGTGCCAGCAGCTTGTTAGGGGGCACTGAAGCTTTCTTT. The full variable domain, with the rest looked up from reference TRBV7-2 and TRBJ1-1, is GAGVSQSPSNKVTEKGKDVELRCDPISGHTALYWYRQSLGQGLEFLIYFQGNSAPDKSGLPSDRFSAERTGGSVSTLTIQRTQQEDSAVYLCASSLLGGTEAFFGQGTRLTVV.

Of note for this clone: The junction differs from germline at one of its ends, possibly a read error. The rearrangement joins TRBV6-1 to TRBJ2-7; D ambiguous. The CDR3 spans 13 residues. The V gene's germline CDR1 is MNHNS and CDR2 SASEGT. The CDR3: CASSEDQKTSLDF. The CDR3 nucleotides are TGTGCCAGCAGTGAAGATCAAAAGACAAGTTTAGACTTC.

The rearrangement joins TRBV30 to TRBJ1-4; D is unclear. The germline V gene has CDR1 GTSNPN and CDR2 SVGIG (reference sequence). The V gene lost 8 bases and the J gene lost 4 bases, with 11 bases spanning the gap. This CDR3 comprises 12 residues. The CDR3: CAGKRYNEKLFF. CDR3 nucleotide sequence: TGTGCCGGAAAGCGATATAATGAAAAACTGTTTTTT.

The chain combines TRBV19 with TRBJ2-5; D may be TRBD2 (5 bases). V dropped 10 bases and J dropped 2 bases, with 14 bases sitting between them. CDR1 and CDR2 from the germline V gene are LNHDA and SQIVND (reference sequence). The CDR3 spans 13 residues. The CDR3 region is CATRPGNQETQYF. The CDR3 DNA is TGTGCCACCCGACCCGGGAATCAAGAGACCCAGTACTTC.

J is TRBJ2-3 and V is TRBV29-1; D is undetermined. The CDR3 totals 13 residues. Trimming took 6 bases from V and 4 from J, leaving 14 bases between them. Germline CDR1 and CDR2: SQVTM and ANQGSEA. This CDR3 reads CSVCLVRADTQYF. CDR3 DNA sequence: TGCAGCGTATGCCTGGTCCGGGCAGATACGCAGTATTTT.

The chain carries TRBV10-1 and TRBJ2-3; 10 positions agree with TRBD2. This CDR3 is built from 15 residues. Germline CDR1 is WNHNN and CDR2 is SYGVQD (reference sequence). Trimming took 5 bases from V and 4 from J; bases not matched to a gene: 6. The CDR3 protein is CASSRLAGVADTQYF. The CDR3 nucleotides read TGCGCCAGCAGTCGGCTAGCGGGAGTTGCAGATACGCAGTATTTT.

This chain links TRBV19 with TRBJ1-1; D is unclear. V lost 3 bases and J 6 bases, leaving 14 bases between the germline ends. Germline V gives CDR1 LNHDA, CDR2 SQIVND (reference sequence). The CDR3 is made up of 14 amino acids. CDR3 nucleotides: TGTGCCAGTAGTATTCCTGAGTTCGGGGCTGAAGCTTTCTTT. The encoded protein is CASSIPEFGAEAFF.

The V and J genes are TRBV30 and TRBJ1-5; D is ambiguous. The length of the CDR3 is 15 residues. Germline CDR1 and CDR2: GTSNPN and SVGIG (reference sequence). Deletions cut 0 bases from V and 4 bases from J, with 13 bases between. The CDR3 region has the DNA TGTGCCTGGAGTGTCTTAGACCGAGGTAATCAGCCCCAGCATTTT. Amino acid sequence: CAWSVLDRGNQPQHF.

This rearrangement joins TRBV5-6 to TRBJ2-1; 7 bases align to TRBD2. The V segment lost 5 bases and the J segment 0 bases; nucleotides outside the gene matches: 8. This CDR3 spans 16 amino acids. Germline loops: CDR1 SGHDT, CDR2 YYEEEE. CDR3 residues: CASSSPLADSYNEQFF. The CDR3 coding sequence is TGTGCCAGCAGTTCTCCCCTAGCGGACTCCTACAATGAGCAGTTCTTC.

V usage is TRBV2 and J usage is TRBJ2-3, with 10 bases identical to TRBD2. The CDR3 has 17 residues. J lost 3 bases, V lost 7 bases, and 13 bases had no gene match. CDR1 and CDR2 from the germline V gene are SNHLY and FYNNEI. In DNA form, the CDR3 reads TGTGCCAGCACCGAACTACCCGGACTAGCGGTGACAGATACGCAGTATTTT. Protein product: CASTELPGLAVTDTQYF.

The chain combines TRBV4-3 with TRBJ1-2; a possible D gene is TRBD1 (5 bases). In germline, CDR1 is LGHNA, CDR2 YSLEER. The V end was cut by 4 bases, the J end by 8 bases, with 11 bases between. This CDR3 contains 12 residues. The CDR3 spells CASSPGDGGYTF. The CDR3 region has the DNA TGCGCCAGCAGCCCGGGGGACGGAGGCTACACCTTC.

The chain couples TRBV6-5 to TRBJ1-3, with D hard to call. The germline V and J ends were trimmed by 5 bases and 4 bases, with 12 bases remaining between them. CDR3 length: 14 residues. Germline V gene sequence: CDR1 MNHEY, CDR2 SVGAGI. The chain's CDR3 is CASSLEGNGNTIYF. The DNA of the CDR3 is TGTGCCAGCAGTCTGGAGGGAAACGGAAACACCATATATTTT.

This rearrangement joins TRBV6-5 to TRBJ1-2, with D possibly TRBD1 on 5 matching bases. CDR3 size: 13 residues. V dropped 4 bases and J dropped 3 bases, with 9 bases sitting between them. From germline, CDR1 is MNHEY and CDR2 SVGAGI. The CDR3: CASSSRVDYGYTF. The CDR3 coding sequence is TGTGCCAGCAGTTCCAGGGTGGACTATGGCTACACCTTC.

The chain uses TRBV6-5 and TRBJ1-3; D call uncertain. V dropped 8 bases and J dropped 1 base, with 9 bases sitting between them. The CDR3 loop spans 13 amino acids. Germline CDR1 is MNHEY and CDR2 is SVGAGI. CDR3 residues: CASLDTSGNTIYF. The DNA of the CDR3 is TGTGCCAGCCTCGACACGTCTGGAAACACCATATATTTT.

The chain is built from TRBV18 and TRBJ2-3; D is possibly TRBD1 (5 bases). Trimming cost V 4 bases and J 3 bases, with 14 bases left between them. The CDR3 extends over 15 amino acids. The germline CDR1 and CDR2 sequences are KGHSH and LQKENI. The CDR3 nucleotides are TGTGCCAGCTCACAAGGACAACAGGATACAGATACGCAGTATTTT. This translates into CASSQGQQDTDTQYF. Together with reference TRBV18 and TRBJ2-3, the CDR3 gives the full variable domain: NAGVMQNPRHLVRRRGQEARLRCSPMKGHSHVYWYRQLPEEGLKFMVYLQKENIIDESGMPKERFSAEFPKEGPSILRIQQVVRGDSAAYFCASSQGQQDTDTQYFGPGTRLTVL.

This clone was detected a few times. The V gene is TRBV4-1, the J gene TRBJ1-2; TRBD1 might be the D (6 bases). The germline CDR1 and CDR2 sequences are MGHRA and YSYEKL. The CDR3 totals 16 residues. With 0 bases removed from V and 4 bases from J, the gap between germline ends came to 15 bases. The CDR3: CASSQDPEGGGYGYTF. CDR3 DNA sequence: TGCGCCAGCAGCCAAGATCCGGAAGGGGGTGGCTATGGCTACACCTTC.